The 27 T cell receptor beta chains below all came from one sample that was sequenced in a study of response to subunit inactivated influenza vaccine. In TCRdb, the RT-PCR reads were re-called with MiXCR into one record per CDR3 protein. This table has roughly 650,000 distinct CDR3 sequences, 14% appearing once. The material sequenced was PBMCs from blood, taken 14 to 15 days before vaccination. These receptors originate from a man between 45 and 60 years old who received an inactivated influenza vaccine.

CDR3 nucleotide sequence: TGTGCCAGCTCACCAAAGGGGGCGCAACCCTATGGCTACACCTTC. Translation: CASSPKGAQPYGYTF. J is TRBJ1-2 and V is TRBV18, with 7 positions matching TRBD1. The germline gives CDR1 KGHSH, CDR2 LQKENI. V was clipped by 2 bases and J by 4 bases; unmatched bases: 7. The CDR3 has 15 amino acids.

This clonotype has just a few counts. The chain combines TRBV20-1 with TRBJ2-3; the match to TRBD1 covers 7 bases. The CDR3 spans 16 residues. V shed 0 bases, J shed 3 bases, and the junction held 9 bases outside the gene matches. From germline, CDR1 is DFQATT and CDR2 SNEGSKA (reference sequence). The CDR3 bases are TGCAGTGCTAGAGACCCCCGACAGGGTAGGACAGATACGCAGTATTTT. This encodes CSARDPRQGRTDTQYF.

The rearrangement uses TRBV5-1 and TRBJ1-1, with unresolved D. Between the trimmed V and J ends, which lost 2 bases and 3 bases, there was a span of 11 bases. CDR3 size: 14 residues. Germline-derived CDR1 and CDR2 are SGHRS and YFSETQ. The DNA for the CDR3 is TGCGCCAGCAGCTTATTGGTACTCGACACTGAAGCTTTCTTT. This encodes CASSLLVLDTEAFF.

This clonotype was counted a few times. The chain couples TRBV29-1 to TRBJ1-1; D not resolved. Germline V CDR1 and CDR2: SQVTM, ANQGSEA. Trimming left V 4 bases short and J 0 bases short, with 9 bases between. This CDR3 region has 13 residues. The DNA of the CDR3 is TGCAGCGTTGGTGGGGTTTTGAACACTGAAGCTTTCTTT. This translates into CSVGGVLNTEAFF. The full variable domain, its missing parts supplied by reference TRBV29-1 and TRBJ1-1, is SAVISQKPSRDICQRGTSLTIQCQVDSQVTMMFWYRQQPGQSLTLIATANQGSEATYESGFVIDKFPISRPNLTFSTLTVSNMSPEDSSIYLCSVGGVLNTEAFFGQGTRLTVV.

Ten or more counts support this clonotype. CDR3 nucleotide sequence: TGTGCCAGCAGGTATAGCGGGGCCTACGAGCAGTACTTC. Translating it yields CASRYSGAYEQYF. The rearrangement uses TRBV7-2 and TRBJ2-7; 8 nucleotides line up with TRBD2. Germline assignment: CDR1 SGHTA and CDR2 FQGNSA. The trim removed 6 bases at V and 2 bases at J, leaving 3 bases unmatched. This CDR3 contains 13 residues.

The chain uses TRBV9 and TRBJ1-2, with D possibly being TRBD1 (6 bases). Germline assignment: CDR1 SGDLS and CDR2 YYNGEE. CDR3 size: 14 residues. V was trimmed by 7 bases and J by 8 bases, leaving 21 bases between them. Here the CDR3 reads CASPPVGGGRGYTF. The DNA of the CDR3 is TGTGCCAGCCCCCCCGTGGGGGGCGGGAGGGGCTACACCTTC. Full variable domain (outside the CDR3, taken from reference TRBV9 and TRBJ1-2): DSGVTQTPKHLITATGQRVTLRCSPRSGDLSVYWYQQSLDQGLQFLIQYYNGEERAKGNILERFSAQQFPDLHSELNLSSLELGDSALYFCASPPVGGGRGYTFGSGTRLTVV.

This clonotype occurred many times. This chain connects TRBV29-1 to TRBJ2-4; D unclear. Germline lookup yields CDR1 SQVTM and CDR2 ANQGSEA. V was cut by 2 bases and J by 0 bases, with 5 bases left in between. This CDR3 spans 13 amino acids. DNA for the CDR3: TGCAGCGTTGAAATCATAGCCAAAAACATTCAGTACTTC. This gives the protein CSVEIIAKNIQYF.

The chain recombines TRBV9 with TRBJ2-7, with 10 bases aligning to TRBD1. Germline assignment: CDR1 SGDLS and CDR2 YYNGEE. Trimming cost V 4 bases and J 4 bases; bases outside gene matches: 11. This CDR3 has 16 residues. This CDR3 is CASSPHPGTGVYEQYF. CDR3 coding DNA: TGTGCCAGCAGCCCACACCCCGGGACAGGGGTTTACGAGCAGTACTTC.

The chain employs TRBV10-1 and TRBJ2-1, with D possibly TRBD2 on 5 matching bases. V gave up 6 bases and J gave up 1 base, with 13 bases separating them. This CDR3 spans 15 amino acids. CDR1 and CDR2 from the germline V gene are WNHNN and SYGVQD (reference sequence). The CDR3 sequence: CASSGRTCSYNEQFF. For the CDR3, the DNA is TGCGCCAGCAGCGGGCGGACTTGTTCCTACAATGAGCAGTTCTTC.

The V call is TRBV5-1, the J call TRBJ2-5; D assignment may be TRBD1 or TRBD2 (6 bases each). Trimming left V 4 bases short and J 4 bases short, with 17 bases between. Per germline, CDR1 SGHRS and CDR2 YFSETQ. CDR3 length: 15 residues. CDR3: CASSLGVGGVETQYF. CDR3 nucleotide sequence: TGCGCCAGCAGCCTGGGAGTGGGGGGCGTAGAGACCCAGTACTTC. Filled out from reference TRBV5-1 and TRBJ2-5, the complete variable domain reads KAGVTQTPRYLIKTRGQQVTLSCSPISGHRSVSWYQQTPGQGLQFLFEYFSETQRNKGNFPGRFSGRQFSNSRSEMNVSTLELGDSALYLCASSLGVGGVETQYFGPGTRLLVL.

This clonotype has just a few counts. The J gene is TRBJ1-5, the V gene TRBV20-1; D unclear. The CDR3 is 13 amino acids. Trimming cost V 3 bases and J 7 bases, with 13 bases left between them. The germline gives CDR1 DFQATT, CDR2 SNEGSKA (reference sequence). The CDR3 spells CSARLGWRQPQHF. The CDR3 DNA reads TGCAGTGCTAGGTTGGGGTGGAGGCAGCCCCAGCATTTT.

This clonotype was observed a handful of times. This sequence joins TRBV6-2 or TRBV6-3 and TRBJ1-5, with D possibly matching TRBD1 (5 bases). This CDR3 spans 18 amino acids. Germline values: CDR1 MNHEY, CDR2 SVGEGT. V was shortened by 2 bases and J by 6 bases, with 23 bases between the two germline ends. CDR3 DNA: TGTGCCAGCAGTTACCCCCCGAAGGTCCGGGGCAGAGGTCAGCCCCAGCATTTT. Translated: CASSYPPKVRGRGQPQHF.

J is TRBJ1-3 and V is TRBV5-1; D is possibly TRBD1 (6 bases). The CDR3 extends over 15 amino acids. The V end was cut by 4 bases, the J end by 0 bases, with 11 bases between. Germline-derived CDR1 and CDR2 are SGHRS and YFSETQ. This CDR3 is CASSPGQTSGNTIYF. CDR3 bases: TGCGCCAGCAGCCCCGGACAGACCTCTGGAAACACCATATATTTT.

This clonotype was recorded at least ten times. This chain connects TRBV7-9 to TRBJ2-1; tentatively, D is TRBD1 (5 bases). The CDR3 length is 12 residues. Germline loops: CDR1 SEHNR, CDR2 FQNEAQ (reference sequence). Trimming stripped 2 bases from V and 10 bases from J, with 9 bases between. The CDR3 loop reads CASSLIGAEQFF. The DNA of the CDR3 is TGTGCCAGCAGCTTAATTGGGGCAGAGCAGTTCTTC.

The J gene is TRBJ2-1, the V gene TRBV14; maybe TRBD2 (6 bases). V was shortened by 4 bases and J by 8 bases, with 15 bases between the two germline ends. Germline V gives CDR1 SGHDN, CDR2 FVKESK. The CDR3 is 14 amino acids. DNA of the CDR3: TGTGCCAGCAGCCTTAGCGGAGACTTGTATGAGCAGTTCTTC. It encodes CASSLSGDLYEQFF.

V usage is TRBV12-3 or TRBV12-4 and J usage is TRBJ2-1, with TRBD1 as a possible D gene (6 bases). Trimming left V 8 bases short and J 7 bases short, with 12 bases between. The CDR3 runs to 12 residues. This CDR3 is CASEGVGNEQFF. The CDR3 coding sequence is TGTGCCAGCGAGGGGGTGGGGAATGAGCAGTTCTTC.

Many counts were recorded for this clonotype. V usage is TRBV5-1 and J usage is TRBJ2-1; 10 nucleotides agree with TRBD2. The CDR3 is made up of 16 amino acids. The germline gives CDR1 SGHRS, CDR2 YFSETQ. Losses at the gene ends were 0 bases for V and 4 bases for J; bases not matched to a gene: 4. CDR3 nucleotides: TGCGCCAGCAGCTTGGGGGGGACTAGCGCATACAATGAGCAGTTCTTC. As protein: CASSLGGTSAYNEQFF.

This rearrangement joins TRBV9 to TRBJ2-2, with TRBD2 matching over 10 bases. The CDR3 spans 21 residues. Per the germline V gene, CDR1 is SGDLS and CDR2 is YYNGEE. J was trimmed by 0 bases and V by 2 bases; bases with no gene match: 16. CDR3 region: CASSVAAASSSGGANTGELFF. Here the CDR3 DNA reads TGTGCCAGCAGCGTTGCGGCGGCGAGTTCTAGCGGGGGTGCGAACACCGGGGAGCTGTTTTTT.

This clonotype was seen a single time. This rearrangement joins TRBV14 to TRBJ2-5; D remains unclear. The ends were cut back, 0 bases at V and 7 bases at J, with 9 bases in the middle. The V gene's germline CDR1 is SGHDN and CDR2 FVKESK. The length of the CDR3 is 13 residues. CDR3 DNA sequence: TGTGCCAGCAGCCAAGAATACGTCGGGACCCAGTACTTC. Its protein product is CASSQEYVGTQYF.

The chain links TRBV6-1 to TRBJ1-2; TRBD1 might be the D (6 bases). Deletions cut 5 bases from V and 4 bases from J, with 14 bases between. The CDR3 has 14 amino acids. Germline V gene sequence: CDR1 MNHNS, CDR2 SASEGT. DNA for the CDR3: TGTGCCAGCAGTCAACAGGGTCTAGTCTATGGCTACACCTTC. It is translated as CASSQQGLVYGYTF.

CDR3 in amino acids: CASSDATAKNQPQHF. The CDR3 DNA sequence: TGTGCCAGCAGTGATGCGACGGCAAAAAATCAGCCCCAGCATTTT. The chain carries TRBV2 and TRBJ1-5; D remains ambiguous. The CDR3 has 15 residues. Germline V gene data show CDR1 as SNHLY and CDR2 as FYNNEI. Deletions cut 3 bases from V and 4 bases from J, with 13 bases between.

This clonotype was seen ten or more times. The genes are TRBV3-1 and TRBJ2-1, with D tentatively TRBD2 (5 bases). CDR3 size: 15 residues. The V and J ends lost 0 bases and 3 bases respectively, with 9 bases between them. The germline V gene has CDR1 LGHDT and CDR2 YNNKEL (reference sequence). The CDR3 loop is CASSQDAGRYNEQFF. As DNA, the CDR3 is TGTGCCAGCAGCCAAGACGCGGGTCGCTACAATGAGCAGTTCTTC.

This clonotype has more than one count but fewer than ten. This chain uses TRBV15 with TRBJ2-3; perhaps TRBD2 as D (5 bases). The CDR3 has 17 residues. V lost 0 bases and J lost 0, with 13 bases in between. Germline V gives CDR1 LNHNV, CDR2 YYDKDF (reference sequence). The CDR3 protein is CATSREDYLTSTDTQYF. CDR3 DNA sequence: TGTGCCACCAGCAGAGAAGACTACCTTACTAGCACAGATACGCAGTATTTT.

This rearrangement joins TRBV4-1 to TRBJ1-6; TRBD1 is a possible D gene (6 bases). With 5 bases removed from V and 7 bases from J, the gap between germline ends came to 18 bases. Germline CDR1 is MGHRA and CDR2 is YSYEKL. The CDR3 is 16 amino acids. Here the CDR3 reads CASSSGASRRNSPLHF. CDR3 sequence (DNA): TGCGCCAGCAGCTCGGGGGCCTCAAGACGCAATTCACCCCTCCACTTT.

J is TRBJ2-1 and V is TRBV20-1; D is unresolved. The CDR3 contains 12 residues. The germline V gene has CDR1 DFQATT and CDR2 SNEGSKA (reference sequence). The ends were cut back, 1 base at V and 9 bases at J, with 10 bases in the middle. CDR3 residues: CSARGISGEQFF. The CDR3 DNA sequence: TGCAGTGCTAGAGGGATATCGGGTGAGCAGTTCTTC.

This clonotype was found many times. The CDR3 DNA reads TGCAGTGCTAGATCGGACCAATCTCTAGCCAAAAACATTCAGTACTTC. It specifies CSARSDQSLAKNIQYF. This chain uses TRBV20-1 with TRBJ2-4; D unclear. Between the trimmed V and J ends, which lost 2 bases and 0 bases, there was a span of 14 bases. This CDR3 region has 16 residues. Germline loops: CDR1 DFQATT, CDR2 SNEGSKA (reference sequence).

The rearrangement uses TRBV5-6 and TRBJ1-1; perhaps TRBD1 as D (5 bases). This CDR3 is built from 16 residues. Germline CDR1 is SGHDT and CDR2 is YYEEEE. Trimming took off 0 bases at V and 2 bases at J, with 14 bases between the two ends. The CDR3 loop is CASSLEGYRTNTEAFF. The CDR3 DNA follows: TGTGCCAGCAGCTTGGAGGGTTACAGGACCAACACTGAAGCTTTCTTT.